The subject of this entry is one T cell receptor beta chain. Using immunoSEQ multiplex PCR, the repertoire was profiled, and TCRdb retains in-frame clones only, with some absent. The sample holds 150,000 to 200,000 clones, approximately 79% seen once. The data were taken from a study of blood T cell repertoires in COVID-19. Looking at the study overall: Donors in the United States, Italy and Spain gave samples during acute or convalescent COVID-19. T cells, B-cell-depleted T cells, or PBMCs provided the cDNA or gDNA that served as material.

Germline V gene data show CDR1 as LNHDA and CDR2 as SQIVND (reference sequence). The CDR3 has 16 amino acids. Trimming removed 5 bases from V and 3 bases from J; junction bases left unmatched: 7. The chain couples TRBV19 to TRBJ1-5; the match to TRBD1 covers 10 bases. Material: peripheral blood. The TCR originated in a woman in her 70s with acute or convalescent COVID-19. The CDR3 bases are TGTGCCAGTAGTGCACCGGGACAGGGGAACAATCAGCCCCAGCATTTT. This codes for CASSAPGQGNNQPQHF.